This T cell receptor (beta chain) was sequenced for a study of cytomegalovirus exposure and HLA in healthy donors. Study observations and caveats: Across donors, most TCRs were seen rarely, yet some public ones were widespread. Researchers reported that three CMV-associated chains were confirmed in vitro as CMV antigen-specific.

Sequencing used immunoSEQ multiplex PCR; TCRdb keeps in-frame clones, though not all of them. The sample shows tens of thousands of clones, 94% of them seen only once. The donors were in the roughly 130-subject validation cohort; that cohort was separate from the roughly 700-subject first cohort. With regard to this clone: What it binds is not known.

Per germline, CDR1 SGHKS and CDR2 YYEKEE (reference sequence). V was trimmed by 2 bases and J by 2 bases, leaving 7 bases between them. This CDR3 has 13 residues. The sequencing sample was made of PBMCs. The receptor comes from a woman aged 18-35 years in good health and CMV-seropositive. The J gene is TRBJ1-1, the V gene TRBV5-5, with a possible D match to TRBD1 (5 bases). CDR3 sequence reads: CASSFGANTEAFF. CDR3 coding DNA: TGTGCCAGCAGCTTTGGGGCAAACACTGAAGCTTTCTTT.